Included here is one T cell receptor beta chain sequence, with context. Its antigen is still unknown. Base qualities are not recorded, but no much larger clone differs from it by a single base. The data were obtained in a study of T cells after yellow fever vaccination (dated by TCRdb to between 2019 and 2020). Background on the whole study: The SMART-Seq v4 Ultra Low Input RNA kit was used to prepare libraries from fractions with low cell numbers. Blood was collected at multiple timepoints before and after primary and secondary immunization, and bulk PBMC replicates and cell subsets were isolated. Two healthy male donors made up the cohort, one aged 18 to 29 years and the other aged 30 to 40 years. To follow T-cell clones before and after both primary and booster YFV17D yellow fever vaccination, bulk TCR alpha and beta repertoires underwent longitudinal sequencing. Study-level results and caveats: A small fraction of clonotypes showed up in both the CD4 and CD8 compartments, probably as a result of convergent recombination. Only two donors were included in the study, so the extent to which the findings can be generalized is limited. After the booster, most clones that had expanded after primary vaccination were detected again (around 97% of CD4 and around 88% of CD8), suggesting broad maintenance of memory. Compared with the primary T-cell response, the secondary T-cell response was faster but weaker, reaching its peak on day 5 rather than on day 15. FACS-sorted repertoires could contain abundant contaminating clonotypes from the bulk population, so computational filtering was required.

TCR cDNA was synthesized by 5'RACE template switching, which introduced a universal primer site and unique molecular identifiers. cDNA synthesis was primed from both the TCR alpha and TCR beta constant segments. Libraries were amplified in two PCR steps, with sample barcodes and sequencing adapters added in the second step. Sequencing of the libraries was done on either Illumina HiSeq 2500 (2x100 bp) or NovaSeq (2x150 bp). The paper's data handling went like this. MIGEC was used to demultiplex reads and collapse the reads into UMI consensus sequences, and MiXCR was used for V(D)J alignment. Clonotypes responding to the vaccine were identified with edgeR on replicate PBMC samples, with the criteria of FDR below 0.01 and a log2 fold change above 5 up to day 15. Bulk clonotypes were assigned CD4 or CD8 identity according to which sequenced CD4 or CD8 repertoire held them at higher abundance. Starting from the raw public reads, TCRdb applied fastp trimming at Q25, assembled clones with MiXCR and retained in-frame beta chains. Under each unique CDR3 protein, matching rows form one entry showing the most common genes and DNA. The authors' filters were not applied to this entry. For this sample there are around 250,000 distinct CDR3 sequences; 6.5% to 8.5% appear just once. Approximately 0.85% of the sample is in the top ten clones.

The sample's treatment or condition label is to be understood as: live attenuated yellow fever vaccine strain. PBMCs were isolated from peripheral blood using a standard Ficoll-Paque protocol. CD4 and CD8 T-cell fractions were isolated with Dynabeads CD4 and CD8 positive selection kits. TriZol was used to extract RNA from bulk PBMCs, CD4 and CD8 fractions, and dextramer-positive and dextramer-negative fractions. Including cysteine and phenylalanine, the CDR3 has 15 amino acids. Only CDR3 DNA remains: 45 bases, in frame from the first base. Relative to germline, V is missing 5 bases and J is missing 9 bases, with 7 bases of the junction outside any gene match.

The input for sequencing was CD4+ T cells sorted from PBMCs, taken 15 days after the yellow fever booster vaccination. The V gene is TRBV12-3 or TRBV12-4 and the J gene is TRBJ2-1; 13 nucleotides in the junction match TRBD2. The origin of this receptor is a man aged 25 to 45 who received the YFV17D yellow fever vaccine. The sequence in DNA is TGTGCCAGCAGTGGAGGACTAGCGGGAGTTGGTGAGCAGTTCTTC. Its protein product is CASSGGLAGVGEQFF.